Listed here is a single T cell receptor (beta chain). Its antigen remains unknown. Using immunoSEQ multiplex PCR, the repertoire was profiled, and TCRdb retains in-frame clones only, with some absent. The sample contains 110,000 to 150,000 clones, approximately 94% of which appear only once. CDR1 and CDR2 (germline): MNHEY, SMNVEV (reference sequence). The CDR3 is 13 residues long. V dropped 1 base and J dropped 5 bases, with 8 bases sitting between them. The data were obtained in a study of cytomegalovirus exposure and HLA in healthy donors. As for the study in general: The approximately 120 validation repertoires, a later analysis reported, used the same platform as the approximately 670 first-cohort repertoires.

General study results and limits: According to reports, the classifier identified cytomegalovirus status with high specificity and sensitivity.

From the 120-subject validation cohort, which was separate from the approximately 700-subject first cohort, the donors were drawn. The receptor comes from a man aged 18 to 30 in good health and CMV-seropositive. Input material: PBMCs. The V call is TRBV27, the J call TRBJ1-1; D unclear. DNA for the CDR3: TGTGCCAGCAGTTTATACGGAGGGACTGAAGCTTTCTTT. Translating gives CASSLYGGTEAFF.